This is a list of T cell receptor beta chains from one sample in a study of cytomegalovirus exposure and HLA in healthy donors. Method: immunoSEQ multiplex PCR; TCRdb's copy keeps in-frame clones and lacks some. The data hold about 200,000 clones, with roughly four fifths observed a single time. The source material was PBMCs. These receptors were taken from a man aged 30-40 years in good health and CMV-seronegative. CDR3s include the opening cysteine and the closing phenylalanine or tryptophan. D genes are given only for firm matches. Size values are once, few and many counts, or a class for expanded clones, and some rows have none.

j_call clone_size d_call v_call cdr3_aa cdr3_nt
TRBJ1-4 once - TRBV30 CAVQGISNEKLFF TGTGCCGTCCAGGGTATCTCTAATGAAAAACTGTTTTTT
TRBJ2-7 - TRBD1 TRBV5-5 CASSLMGQGAGEQYF TGTGCCAGCAGCTTAATGGGGCAGGGGGCTGGCGAGCAGTACTTC
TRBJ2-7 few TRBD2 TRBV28 CASSPGLAGSYEQYF TGTGCCAGCAGCCCTGGACTAGCGGGTTCCTACGAGCAGTACTTC
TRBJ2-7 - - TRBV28 CASSLTFYEQYF TGTGCCAGCAGTTTGACATTCTACGAGCAGTACTTC
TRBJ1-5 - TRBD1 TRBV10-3 CAISSGTGGGQPQHF TGTGCCATCAGTTCGGGGACAGGGGGCGGGCAGCCCCAGCATTTT
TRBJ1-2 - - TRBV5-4 CASSEDPGGSGGYTF TGTGCCAGCAGCGAAGACCCGGGAGGGTCGGGAGGCTACACCTTC
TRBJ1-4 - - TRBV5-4 CASSIDGRTNEKLFF TGTGCCAGCAGCATCGATGGGAGAACTAATGAAAAACTGTTTTTT
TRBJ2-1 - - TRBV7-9 CASSSPFHQGIAYNEQFF TGTGCCAGCAGCTCCCCCTTTCATCAGGGAATCGCCTACAATGAGCAGTTCTTC
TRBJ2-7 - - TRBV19 CASSTQQVRYEQYF TGTGCCAGTAGTACCCAACAGGTCCGCTACGAGCAGTACTTC
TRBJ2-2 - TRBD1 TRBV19 CASSKGPGQQLTGELFF TGTGCCAGTAGTAAGGGACCGGGACAGCAACTCACCGGGGAGCTGTTTTTT
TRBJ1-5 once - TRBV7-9 CASSHWRGGVNQPQHF TGTGCCAGCAGCCATTGGAGGGGGGGCGTCAATCAGCCCCAGCATTTT
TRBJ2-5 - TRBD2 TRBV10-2 CASSTGTSVGETQYF TGCGCCAGCAGCACCGGGACTAGTGTAGGAGAGACCCAGTACTTC
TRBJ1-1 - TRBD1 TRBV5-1 CASSFSGTELNTEAFF TGCGCCAGCAGCTTTTCCGGGACAGAACTGAACACTGAAGCTTTCTTT
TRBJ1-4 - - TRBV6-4 CASSDSQANEKLFF TGTGCCAGCAGTGACTCACAGGCTAATGAAAAACTGTTTTTT
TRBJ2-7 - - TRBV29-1 CSVEGGPGEGEQYF TGCAGCGTTGAAGGTGGGCCGGGGGAAGGCGAGCAGTACTTC
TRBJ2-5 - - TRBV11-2 CASSLQGLETQYF TGTGCCAGCAGCTTACAGGGGTTGGAGACCCAGTACTTC
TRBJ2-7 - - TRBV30 CAWTLGGSYEQYF TGTGCCTGGACCCTGGGGGGTTCCTACGAGCAGTACTTC
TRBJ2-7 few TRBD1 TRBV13 CASSMGQGAYEQYF TGTGCCAGCAGCATGGGACAGGGGGCCTACGAGCAGTACTTC
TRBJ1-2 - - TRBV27 CASSLRFGDPYGYTF TGTGCCAGCAGTTTAAGGTTCGGAGATCCCTATGGCTACACCTTC
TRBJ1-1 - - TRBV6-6 CASSYSAGTEAFF TGTGCCAGCAGTTACTCCGCCGGTACTGAAGCTTTCTTT
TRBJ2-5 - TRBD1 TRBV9 CASSLRGRGDRGRETQYF TGTGCCAGCAGCCTCAGGGGAAGAGGGGACAGGGGTCGGGAGACCCAGTACTTC
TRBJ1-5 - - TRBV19 CASAWGRGSNQPQHF TGTGCCAGTGCTTGGGGGCGAGGGAGCAATCAGCCCCAGCATTTT
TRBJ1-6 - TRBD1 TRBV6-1 CASRDRDRGNSPLHF TGTGCCAGCAGGGACCGGGACAGGGGAAATTCACCCCTCCACTTT
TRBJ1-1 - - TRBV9 CASSVVRGPPEAFF TGTGCCAGCAGCGTAGTGCGAGGGCCCCCTGAAGCTTTCTTT
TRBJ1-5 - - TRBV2 CASSPGQPQHF TGTGCCAGCAGCCCAGGTCAGCCCCAGCATTTT
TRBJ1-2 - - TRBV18 CASSPKSAGIDYGYTF TGTGCCAGCTCACCAAAGTCCGCAGGGATTGACTATGGCTACACCTTC
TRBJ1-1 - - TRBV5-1 CASAGSPNTEAFF TGCGCCAGCGCGGGGAGCCCGAACACTGAAGCTTTCTTT
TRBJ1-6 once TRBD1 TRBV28 CASSAPGQGAQNSPLHF TGTGCCAGCAGTGCGCCGGGACAGGGGGCCCAGAATTCACCCCTCCACTTT
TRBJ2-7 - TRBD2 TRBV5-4 CASSPGTSGTYEQYF TGTGCCAGCAGCCCCGGGACTAGCGGGACCTACGAGCAGTACTTC
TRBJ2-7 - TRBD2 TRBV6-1 CASSLETSGSYEQYF TGTGCCAGCAGTCTCGAAACTAGCGGCTCCTACGAGCAGTACTTC
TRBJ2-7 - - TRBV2 CASGGSTFGSSYEQYF TGTGCCTCCGGCGGCAGCACCTTCGGGAGCTCCTACGAGCAGTACTTC
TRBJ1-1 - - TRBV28 CASSLLGQGNTEAFF TGTGCCAGCAGTTTATTAGGGCAGGGGAACACTGAAGCTTTCTTT
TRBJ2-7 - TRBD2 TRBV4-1 CASSQGGLAGVEQYF TGCGCCAGCAGCCAAGGGGGACTAGCGGGAGTCGAGCAGTACTTC
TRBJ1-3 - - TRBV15 CATSITDPGNTIYF TGTGCCACCAGCATAACAGATCCTGGAAACACCATATATTTT
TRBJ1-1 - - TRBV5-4 CASSLGGGTEAFF TGTGCCAGCAGCTTGGGAGGAGGCACTGAAGCTTTCTTT
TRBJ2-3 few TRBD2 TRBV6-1 CASNQRETDTQYF TGTGCCAGCAACCAGCGGGAGACAGATACGCAGTATTTT
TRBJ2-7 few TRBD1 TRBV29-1 CSVSGTGPYEQYF TGCAGCGTTTCCGGGACAGGACCCTACGAGCAGTACTTC
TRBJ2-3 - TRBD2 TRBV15 CATSRELAGSSTDTQYF TGTGCCACCAGCAGGGAACTAGCGGGGTCTAGCACAGATACGCAGTATTTT
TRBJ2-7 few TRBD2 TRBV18 CASSPTIAGGEYEQYF TGTGCCAGCTCACCAACTATAGCGGGAGGGGAGTACGAGCAGTACTTC
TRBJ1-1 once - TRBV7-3 CASSLWGVGNTEAFF TGTGCCAGCAGCTTATGGGGGGTCGGGAACACTGAAGCTTTCTTT
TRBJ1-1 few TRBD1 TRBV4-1 CASSQGRQGLWVNTEAFF TGCGCCAGCAGCCAAGGTAGACAGGGTTTATGGGTGAACACTGAAGCTTTCTTT
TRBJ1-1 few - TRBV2 CASSDSGISEAFF TGTGCCAGCAGTGATTCAGGGATCAGTGAAGCTTTCTTT
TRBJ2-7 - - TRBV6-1 CASSEIASSWYEQYF TGTGCCAGCAGTGAGATAGCCTCAAGCTGGTACGAGCAGTACTTC
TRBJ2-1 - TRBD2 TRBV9 CASSAFPTSPEQFF TGTGCCAGCAGCGCCTTCCCGACTAGCCCTGAGCAGTTCTTC
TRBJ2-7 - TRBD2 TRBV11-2 CASSLVGEGYEQYF TGTGCCAGCAGCTTAGTAGGGGAGGGCTACGAGCAGTACTTC
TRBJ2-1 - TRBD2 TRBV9 CASSSRLANYNEQFF TGTGCCAGCAGCTCCCGACTAGCGAACTACAATGAGCAGTTCTTC
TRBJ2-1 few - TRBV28 CASILNFSMQRDIPYNEQFF TGTGCCAGCATATTGAATTTCTCTATGCAGCGGGACATACCCTACAATGAGCAGTTCTTC
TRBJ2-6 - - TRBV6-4 CASAQLSGANVLTF TGTGCCAGCGCTCAACTATCTGGGGCCAACGTCCTGACTTTC
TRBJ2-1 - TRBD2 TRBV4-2 CASSQAAGGQYNEQFF TGTGCCAGCAGCCAAGCGGCGGGAGGGCAGTACAATGAGCAGTTCTTC
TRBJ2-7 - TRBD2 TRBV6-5 CASSYSGSGSPYEQYF TGTGCCAGCAGTTACTCTGGGAGCGGGAGTCCGTACGAGCAGTACTTC
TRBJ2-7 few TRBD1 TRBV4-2 CASSQVGQGAAEQYF TGTGCCAGCAGCCAAGTTGGACAGGGGGCGGCTGAGCAGTACTTC
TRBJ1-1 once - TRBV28 CASSRILDGMNTEAFF TGTGCCAGCAGTCGCATCTTGGACGGGATGAACACTGAAGCTTTCTTT
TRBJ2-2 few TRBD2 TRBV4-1 CASSLPAGVFRNTGELFF TGCGCCAGCAGCCTCCCAGCGGGAGTCTTCCGCAACACCGGGGAGCTGTTTTTT
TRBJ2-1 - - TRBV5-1 CASRLSGYEQFF TGCGCCAGCAGGTTGAGTGGCTATGAGCAGTTCTTC